This T cell receptor (beta chain) was found in a study of CD4 T cells in relation to SARS-CoV-2 and coronaviruses. In the case of this clone: The antigen is unknown.

The study, taken as a whole, reports: Samples before the pandemic and after infection were not matched within any donor.

The germline V gene has CDR1 SNHLY and CDR2 FYNNEI. This CDR3 is 15 amino acids long. Trimming stripped 1 base from V and 0 bases from J, with 9 bases between. Libraries were prepared by immunoSEQ multiplex PCR; TCRdb keeps only in-frame clonotypes and omits some of them. The table shows some 65,000 clones, with about 87% occurring only once. The unexposed donors gave CD4+ T cells in about 2011-2019, prior to COVID-19. The sample was memory CD4+ T cells from PBMCs. The TCR originated in a human donor in good health. The chain carries TRBV2 and TRBJ1-1; D is unclear. CDR3 DNA sequence: TGTGCCAGCAGTGAAGATGCGGAGATGAACACTGAAGCTTTCTTT. This sequence encodes CASSEDAEMNTEAFF.